Detailed here is one T cell receptor (beta chain). Its antigen has not been determined. No clone much larger than this one lies a single base away; base qualities are absent. Libraries were built with the immunoSEQ multiplex PCR assay. For the multiplex PCR, a mixture combining 60 forward primers for TCR Vbeta segments and 13 reverse primers for TCR Jbeta segments was used. A multiplex PCR assay on genomic DNA amplified the CDR3 region of rearranged TCR beta genes. The Illumina HiSeq System was used to sequence the amplified TCR beta libraries as 87-base-pair reads. In the original analysis: Across the 500 to 700 repertoires, a later analysis counted 78 million or so unique TCR beta chains, roughly 11 million of which were shared by at least two donors. To remove PCR and sequencing errors, raw reads were error-corrected and collapsed into unique sequences using a nearest-neighbor algorithm that merged closely related sequences. CDR3 sequences were aligned to IMGT reference sequences to assign V, D and J gene segments. For a sequence to be retained, a match of at least six nucleotides was required to both a V gene segment and a J gene segment. Rearrangements were classified as productive when the CDR3 lacked stop codons and remained in frame with V and J, and all other rearrangements were classified as non-productive. Following IMGT convention, CDR3 was defined as the stretch from the second conserved V-encoded cysteine up to the conserved J-encoded phenylalanine. The earlier analysis of 500 to 650 of the donors excluded any sequence lacking an unambiguous match to a single V gene segment. In an earlier analysis of 587 of the donors, V segments were called functional above 56.7% productive rearrangements and were called segregating when the between-donor standard deviation exceeded 5%. A statistical classification framework was developed to diagnose cytomegalovirus status using the catalog of TCR beta chain sequences. In a later analysis, TCR nucleotide sequences were compared against IMGT/GENE-DB human TR gene sequences so that V and J genes could be assigned. Using the TCRdist pipeline, a later analysis assigned CDR3 sequences along with most-parsimonious VDJ recombination scenarios. A later analysis defined each TCR beta chain by its CDR3 amino acid sequence plus V-gene family, and excluded reads lacking a unique V-gene family. In a later analysis, fewer than 650 highly shared, low-generation-probability nucleotide sequences were removed to address suspected cross-contamination and a sequencing artifact. For each public chain, a later analysis derived a clonal expansion index from normalized ranks of inferred template counts within each repertoire. A later analysis computed generation probabilities with a VDJ recombination model fitted to out-of-frame rearrangements, and checked the results against IGoR. In a later analysis, TCR-TCR, TCR-HLA and TCR-CMV co-occurrence was scored with hypergeometric tests, and a repertoire-size bias correction was applied to TCR pairs. False discovery rates were estimated in a later analysis by permuting HLA or CMV assignments 20 times. In a later analysis, co-occurring TCRs were grouped with DBSCAN, and TCRdist sequence similarity was added when clustering was performed within HLA-allele-positive subsets. Repertoires with fewer than 30,000 or more than 120,000 public chains were left out of co-occurrence clustering, as were about 5 repertoires with anomalous nucleotide sharing. Held by TCRdb, this immuneACCESS table contains in-frame sequences only and omits some clones. Under half of the omission traces to an unresolved V gene where checked; the cause of the rest is unknown. V and J calls and clone size are copied from that table; D and trimming were computed from the DNA. The sample yields under 95,000 clones; around 77% were counted once. Together, the top ten hold around 2% of the sample.

This sample is drawn from a study of cytomegalovirus exposure and HLA in healthy donors (dated by TCRdb to the late 2010s). Notes on the research overall: In an earlier analysis of under 600 of the donors, approximately 260 Gb of sequence data and 90 million to 120 million unique TCR beta sequences from 150 million to 200 million T cells were reported. Four or five DR-DQ haplotypes were treated as single units for association and clustering because of strong linkage in the cohort. Alongside the repertoire data, information on donor age, sex, ethnicity and CMV serostatus was compiled. The study combined high-throughput TCR immunosequencing, statistical association of individual TCRs with disease status, and machine learning to predict cytomegalovirus infection status. Among approximately 370 genotyped donors of the cohort, an average of around 250,000 unique TCR beta nucleotide sequences was sequenced per donor, of which 15% to 20% were non-productive. Along with the approximately 650-subject first cohort, a separate validation cohort of roughly 110 different subjects was used. To decide whether each TCR beta V gene segment behaved as functional or pseudogenic, an earlier analysis of 587 of the donors relied on high-throughput TCR beta sequencing. The T cell repertoires of about 700 subjects were profiled by immunosequencing and related to cytomegalovirus serostatus. The study aimed to test whether signatures of past pathogen exposure could be identified by cataloging public T cell receptors. Both class I and class II loci were covered by HLA typing, at four-digit resolution. To study patterns of TCR occurrence, a later analysis re-analyzed previously published TCR beta repertoires from several hundred donors and added high-resolution HLA genotyping. Typing coverage differed by locus: A, B, C, DRB1 and DQB1 were typed in roughly 620-630 donors, DQA1 in approximately 520, DPA1 in over 600, and DPB1 in roughly 470. Of the roughly 400 genotyped donors, about 80% fell in the genetic ancestry cluster associated with self-reported Caucasian donors. Roughly 310 gigabases of sequencing data and tens of millions of unique TCR sequences were included in an early release covering under 650 HLA-typed donors. In a later genetic analysis, genome-wide SNP genotypes for 398 of the 666 donors were used, and that subset was treated as a discovery cohort. Rather than drawing on any new phenotypic data, the later analysis identified candidate immune exposures from TCR beta sequences and the way those sequences occurred across donors. Every discovery cohort repertoire had been produced on one sequencing platform. Beyond this particular receptor, the publication reports: The earlier analysis of 587 of the donors excluded roughly 16 rarely observed V segments, including chromosome 9 orphons, because counts were too low. Most TCR sequences were observed very rarely across donors, whereas some public TCRs were present in many individuals. A further reported finding was that TCR beta sequences accurately predicted the HLA-A and HLA-B alleles for most subjects in the first cohort. In a later analysis, the rate of TCR association differed among HLA loci, with DRB1 alleles having the most associated TCRs and HLA-C alleles having the fewest. The 87-base-pair reads could not distinguish some IMGT-functional V segments, including TRBV6-2 and TRBV6-3, so those segments were excluded. CMV serostatus was the only immune exposure information available for the cohort. Because some donors lacked HLA typing at each locus, the association tests relied only on the typed subset. When HLA alleles, especially DR and DQ, strongly co-occurred, attributing TCR associations to individual alleles was difficult. A later analysis found that HLA-associated TCR beta chains were more clonally expanded and had lower generation probabilities than equally common non-associated chains. Correlated functional status among segregating V segments might be attributable to linkage disequilibrium, but an unknown experimental factor could not be ruled out. In a later genetic analysis, a missense DCLRE1C variant was associated with V-gene and J-gene trimming of TCR beta chains, and the association was replicated in an independent cohort. Several of the top co-occurrence clusters appeared to be linked to parvovirus B19, influenza, CMV and Epstein-Barr virus, according to a later analysis. In an earlier analysis of approximately 600 of the donors, most TCR beta V segments were observed in productive rearrangements about 87% or about 30% of the time, broadly matching IMGT annotations. The study listed 150 to 200 TCR beta chains as associated with cytomegalovirus. In a later genetic analysis, fewer N-insertions in productive TCRs were reported among donors in an Asian-associated ancestry cluster than the roughly 670-donor mean. Specific HLA alleles were associated with over 15,000 TCR beta sequences at a false discovery rate of 0.05 in a later analysis. It was suggested by the authors that the approach could potentially be generalized to other disease states and immunological phenotypes. The presence/absence analyses assumed that sequencing depth was roughly uniform across donors, and that assumption may not be true. Three of the identified cytomegalovirus-associated TCR beta chains were confirmed in vitro to be specific for cytomegalovirus antigens. Cytomegalovirus status was reported to be diagnosed by the classifier with high specificity and sensitivity in both the original and validation cohorts. A group of highly shared sequence variants was considered likely to be a technical artifact of the sequencing pipeline. Most CMV-associated TCR beta chains appeared to be HLA-restricted in a later analysis, and the HLA associations seemed to be driven largely by CMV exposure. This cohort had only TCR beta chains sequenced, and the lack of alpha or paired-chain data limited which features could be detected.

Cut back by 6 bases and 5 bases, the V and J ends lie 14 bases apart. According to the germline V gene (reference sequence), CDR1 reads SGHNT and CDR2 reads YYREEE. The CDR3 sequence holds 13 residues, the cysteine and phenylalanine included. The CDR3 DNA has 39 bases and is translated from base 1. The cohort consisted of 600 to 750 healthy bone marrow donors. All cohort members were sampled while nominally healthy, although unrecorded immune exposures were likely present. The donor tested CMV seronegative, placing the donor among the 350 or so seronegative members of the cohort. Every donor gave a peripheral blood sample, and the peripheral blood mononuclear cells from that sample were used for TCR beta sequencing. The Qiagen DNeasy Blood Extraction Kit was used to extract genomic DNA from the blood cell samples.

The V and J segments used are TRBV5-4 and TRBJ2-5; 6 matching bases give a weak D call of TRBD2. The sequence derives from a boy between 5 and 17 years old in good health and CMV-seronegative. The material sequenced was PBMCs. At the DNA level, the sequence is TGTGCCAGCATTAACCGAGGAGGGGAGACCCAGTACTTC. It codes for CASINRGGETQYF.